A selection of T cell receptor beta chains follows, all from one sample in a study of patients and donors after allogeneic stem cell transplantation. TCRdb redid the calling of the RT-PCR reads with MiXCR, one entry per CDR3 protein. The sample contains 30,000 to 40,000 distinct CDR3 sequences, roughly 38% of which appear only once. The sequenced sample was blood, either unsorted or a sorted T cell fraction (not recorded which). These receptors all come from a human donor who was either an allogeneic HSCT recipient or a stem cell or donor lymphocyte infusion donor (not recorded which). It is not recorded whose cells these are; they may come from a transplant donor. Each CDR3 is given without its conserved first and last residue.

v_call,j_call,cdr3_aa
TRBV29-1,TRBJ2-2,SAERASTGELF
TRBV3-1,TRBJ1-1,ASSPDRKTEAF
TRBV19,TRBJ2-7,ASSGRPGLGAYEQY
TRBV20-1,TRBJ2-2,SASGFPGELF
TRBV24-1,TRBJ2-5,ATSDETRGSLETQY
TRBV7-9,TRBJ2-1,ASSLSHEQF
TRBV7-8,TRBJ1-2,ASSLGLGQGLSVNYGYT
TRBV5-1,TRBJ2-7,ASSKAGGPHYEQY
TRBV5-1,TRBJ1-1,ASSLSGESTEAF
TRBV5-5,TRBJ2-7,ASSSTGLPPYEQY
TRBV7-2,TRBJ1-3,ASGTASGNTIY
TRBV4-3,TRBJ1-1,ASSQDRTAEAF
TRBV19,TRBJ1-1,ASSPGHLNTEAF
TRBV10-3,TRBJ1-5,AISEPGNQPQH
TRBV7-9,TRBJ1-6,ASSRGGSPLH
TRBV29-1,TRBJ2-7,SAGPKAYEQY
TRBV10-3,TRBJ2-1,AISGGLAGGGDSYNEQF
TRBV29-1,TRBJ1-2,SVGARRGYGYT
TRBV4-2,TRBJ2-1,ASRGLAGANEQF
TRBV15,TRBJ2-1,ATSRDVGFEQF
TRBV30,TRBJ1-1,AWSPTVTEAF
TRBV7-9,TRBJ1-1,ATLEGVEAF
TRBV11-3,TRBJ2-5,ASSDGARGETQY
TRBV7-9,TRBJ1-4,ASRPVRGREKLF
TRBV5-1,TRBJ2-5,ASSHSGRVQETQY
TRBV6-5,TRBJ2-4,ASSLSGDIQY
TRBV4-1,TRBJ1-5,ASSQAPGVNQPQH
TRBV6-5,TRBJ1-1,ASSVNQGIEAF
TRBV6-2/TRBV6-3,TRBJ1-3,ASSLGRSGNTIY
TRBV13,TRBJ1-4,ANSQGRNEKLF
TRBV2,TRBJ1-2,ASSQGTGYYGYT
TRBV12-3/TRBV12-4,TRBJ1-1,ASSFVMATEAF
TRBV6-1,TRBJ2-5,ASSTTGVKTQY
TRBV7-2,TRBJ1-6,ASSLEGARSPLH
TRBV7-9,TRBJ1-1,ASSLDRGDTEAF
TRBV7-2,TRBJ1-2,ASSLSGTGYGYT
TRBV24-1,TRBJ1-2,ATGGQGDGYT
TRBV2,TRBJ1-4,ASSDILENEKLF
TRBV15,TRBJ2-7,ATSRPGPLYEQY
TRBV4-3,TRBJ1-6,SSSQYGQGSYNSPLH
TRBV7-2,TRBJ2-1,ASSLAIRGYNEQF